The next 27 T cell receptor beta chains were all read from a single sample in a study of Ad26.COV2.S vaccination and SARS-CoV-2 variants. Indicated treatment: roughly 18 received Ad26.COV2.S at low or high dose, single or two shots; about 5 received placebo; per-sample allocation not given. Sampling happened 63 days after the first vaccine or placebo injection. The table came from immunoSEQ multiplex PCR; TCRdb's copy has only in-frame clones and leaves some out. The profile shows 380,000 or so clones, about 89% of them singletons. The sequenced sample was peripheral blood, obtained in a trial of Ad26.COV2.S vaccine versus placebo. These receptors were collected from a person between 18 and 60 years old who received the Ad26.COV2.S COVID-19 vaccine or a placebo.

The chain is built from TRBV28 and TRBJ1-2, with a tentative D call TRBD1 (6 bases). Germline loops: CDR1 MDHEN, CDR2 SYDVKM. V was trimmed by 8 bases and J by 3 bases, leaving 13 bases between them. The CDR3 spans 13 residues. The CDR3 reads CASGLGTYYGYTF. As DNA, the CDR3 is TGTGCCAGCGGACTTGGGACATACTATGGCTACACCTTC.

The chain recombines TRBV12-3 or TRBV12-4 with TRBJ2-1, with TRBD2 as a possible D gene (6 bases). The length of the CDR3 is 13 residues. Trimming shortened V by 7 bases and J by 6 bases, and 13 bases separated the two germline ends. The CDR3 reads CASIPDGGNEQFF. CDR3 nucleotide sequence: TGTGCCAGCATCCCGGACGGGGGCAATGAGCAGTTCTTC.

This clone was counted once. The genes are TRBV9 and TRBJ1-4; no clear D gene. V dropped 3 bases and J dropped 4 bases, with 10 bases sitting between them. CDR3 length equals 14 residues. The V gene's germline CDR1 is SGDLS and CDR2 YYNGEE. Written as DNA, the CDR3 is TGTGCCAGCAGCGCCTCCGGGAGTAATGAAAAACTGTTTTTT. It yields the protein CASSASGSNEKLFF.

The chain recombines TRBV5-1 with TRBJ2-7, with 7 bases fitting TRBD2. This CDR3 contains 14 residues. CDR1 and CDR2 (germline): SGHRS, YFSETQ. V lost 5 bases and J lost 5; bases outside the gene matches: 10. In nucleotides, the CDR3 is TGCGCCAGCAGAACGGGCGGGAGTTCAAACGAGCAGTACTTC. Amino acids: CASRTGGSSNEQYF.

The chain carries TRBV18 and TRBJ2-6; 7 bases align to TRBD1. CDR1 and CDR2 from the germline V gene are KGHSH and LQKENI. The CDR3 spans 17 residues. Trimming cost V 2 bases and J 0 bases; bases outside gene matches: 4. The CDR3 here is CASSPSQGSSGANVLTF. In nucleotides, the CDR3 is TGTGCCAGCTCACCATCACAGGGGTCCTCTGGGGCCAACGTCCTGACTTTC.

This chain uses TRBV7-9 with TRBJ1-1, with a possible D match to TRBD1 (6 bases). The CDR3 runs to 15 residues. Trimming stripped 7 bases from V and 0 bases from J, with 15 bases between. The germline V gene has CDR1 SEHNR and CDR2 FQNEAQ (reference sequence). The CDR3: CASTPGVVMNTEAFF. DNA of the CDR3: TGTGCCAGCACCCCAGGGGTAGTAATGAACACTGAAGCTTTCTTT. The whole variable domain, filled in from reference TRBV7-9 and TRBJ1-1, reads DTGVSQNPRHKITKRGQNVTFRCDPISEHNRLYWYRQTLGQGPEFLTYFQNEAQLEKSRLLSDRFSAERPKGSFSTLEIQRTEQGDSAMYLCASTPGVVMNTEAFFGQGTRLTVV.

The chain has TRBV19 and TRBJ1-1, with TRBD1 matching over 7 bases. The CDR3 runs to 17 residues. V lost 5 bases to trimming and J lost 3 bases; unmatched junction nucleotides: 15. Looked up from germline, CDR1 is LNHDA and CDR2 is SQIVND (reference sequence). The CDR3 DNA reads as TGTGCCAGTAGTCATCTTCGACAGGGAAAACGGGACACTGAAGCTTTCTTT. Translated, it gives CASSHLRQGKRDTEAFF.

The sample holds a few counts of this clone. V usage is TRBV5-1 and J usage is TRBJ2-2; 9 bases map to TRBD1. After removal of 1 base from V and 3 bases from J, the junction contained 10 bases not matched to a gene. Germline V gene data show CDR1 as SGHRS and CDR2 as YFSETQ. The CDR3 loop spans 18 amino acids. CDR3 sequence (DNA): TGCGCCAGCAGCTTGTCCCGGGACAGGGTTTCGGACACCGGGGAGCTGTTTTTT. This encodes CASSLSRDRVSDTGELFF.

Here the CDR3 reads CASSYEQGITEAFF. The CDR3 nucleotides are TGTGCCAGCAGTTACGAGCAGGGAATCACTGAAGCTTTCTTT. The V and J genes are TRBV6-5 and TRBJ1-1; maybe TRBD1 (5 bases). Trimming left V 2 bases short and J 4 bases short, with 11 bases between. The CDR3 extends over 14 amino acids. The germline V gene has CDR1 MNHEY and CDR2 SVGAGI.

The V call is TRBV28, the J call TRBJ1-4; maybe TRBD1 (5 bases). Trimming stripped 1 base from V and 4 bases from J, with 13 bases between. The CDR3 is 16 amino acids. CDR1 MDHEN and CDR2 SYDVKM come from the germline V gene. The chain's CDR3 is CASSLLGAEVNEKLFF. The CDR3 DNA follows: TGTGCCAGCAGTTTATTAGGGGCAGAAGTTAATGAAAAACTGTTTTTT.

This rearrangement joins TRBV7-6 to TRBJ1-4; D is undetermined. Looked up from germline, CDR1 is SGHVS and CDR2 is FNYEAQ. Deletions cut 5 bases from V and 6 bases from J, with 10 bases between. The CDR3 loop spans 13 amino acids. CDR3 DNA sequence: TGTGCCAGCAGCCAGCGGCAGGATGAAAAACTGTTTTTT. The encoded protein is CASSQRQDEKLFF.

The chain couples TRBV2 to TRBJ1-6; TRBD1 might be the D (5 bases). The length of the CDR3 is 13 residues. Trimming pared 6 bases from V and 9 bases from J, leaving 12 bases between. Germline CDR1 and CDR2: SNHLY and FYNNEI. As DNA, the CDR3 is TGTGCCAGCAGATCGGGGCCGGGTTCACCCCTCCACTTT. As protein: CASRSGPGSPLHF.

In DNA form, the CDR3 reads TGTGCCAGCAGTGAAGCTGGGGTAGGGAGCTATGGCTACACCTTC. As protein: CASSEAGVGSYGYTF. The rearrangement joins TRBV2 to TRBJ1-2, with no clear D. The CDR3 totals 15 residues. From germline, CDR1 is SNHLY and CDR2 FYNNEI. Trimming stripped 0 bases from V and 4 bases from J, with 12 bases between.

This clone was found once. In DNA, the CDR3 is TGTGCCAGCAGTGAATTCGGGACCCCTGCCTACGAGCAGTACTTC. It codes for CASSEFGTPAYEQYF. The rearrangement links TRBV6-1 to TRBJ2-7; D might be TRBD1 or TRBD2, each matching 5 bases. V gave up 2 bases and J gave up 2 bases, with 13 bases separating them. CDR1 is MNHNS, CDR2 SASEGT, per germline. This CDR3 contains 15 residues.

This clone was observed once. The chain combines TRBV5-1 with TRBJ2-2; 8 bases are shared with TRBD1. In germline, CDR1 is SGHRS, CDR2 YFSETQ. J gave up 7 bases and V 1 base, and 9 bases lay outside the gene matches. The CDR3 is made up of 16 amino acids. The CDR3 reads CASSLFGQGAGGELFF. CDR3 sequence (DNA): TGCGCCAGCAGCTTGTTTGGGCAGGGGGCTGGCGGGGAGCTGTTTTTT.

The count of this clone is one. The chain has TRBV7-2 and TRBJ1-6, with a tentative D call TRBD1 (5 bases). V shed 2 bases and J shed 10 bases, with 15 bases lying between them. Germline CDR1 and CDR2: SGHTA and FQGNSA. CDR3 length equals 15 residues. The CDR3 loop is CASSLSRTTGSPLHF. The CDR3 coding sequence is TGTGCCAGCAGCTTAAGTAGGACAACAGGATCACCCCTCCACTTT.

The chain is built from TRBV5-4 and TRBJ2-7; D gene unclear. Germline assignment: CDR1 SGHNT and CDR2 YYREEE (reference sequence). The CDR3 has 13 amino acids. V shed 1 base and J shed 0 bases, with 5 bases lying between them. CDR3 sequence (DNA): TGTGCCAGCAGCTTGATCGGCTCCTACGAGCAGTACTTC. As protein: CASSLIGSYEQYF.

This chain uses TRBV6-5 with TRBJ1-5, with TRBD1 identical over 8 bases. The CDR3 extends over 14 amino acids. Germline CDR1 MNHEY, CDR2 SVGAGI. V was pared by 8 bases and J by 2 bases, with 5 bases of the junction left unmatched. CDR3 bases: TGTGCCAGCCAGCCGGGACAGGGCAATCAGCCCCAGCATTTT. Translation: CASQPGQGNQPQHF.

This rearrangement joins TRBV5-4 to TRBJ1-2, with D hard to call. Germline V gives CDR1 SGHNT, CDR2 YYREEE (reference sequence). Trimming shortened V by 2 bases and J by 3 bases, and 17 bases separated the two germline ends. CDR3 length equals 16 residues. CDR3 in amino acids: CASSFRAPVDYYGYTF. The DNA for the CDR3 is TGTGCCAGCAGCTTCCGGGCCCCAGTGGATTACTATGGCTACACCTTC.

V usage is TRBV20-1 and J usage is TRBJ2-2; 11 bases fit TRBD1. The CDR3 is 17 amino acids. Germline-derived CDR1 and CDR2 are DFQATT and SNEGSKA (reference sequence). With V trimmed by 3 bases and J by 0 bases, 6 bases remained unmatched. CDR3 region: CSASMMGQGANTGELFF. The CDR3 DNA reads as TGCAGTGCTAGTATGATGGGACAGGGGGCGAACACCGGGGAGCTGTTTTTT.

The chain uses TRBV7-2 and TRBJ2-3; D may correspond to TRBD1 or TRBD2 (5 bases each). V lost 1 base and J 4 bases, leaving 18 bases between the germline ends. The CDR3 runs to 17 residues. Germline values: CDR1 SGHTA, CDR2 FQGNSA. The CDR3 DNA sequence: TGTGCCAGCAGCTTAGGTTGGGGGACGGGTGGGTCAGATACGCAGTATTTT. Translated, it gives CASSLGWGTGGSDTQYF. The entire variable domain, with the rest obtained from reference TRBV7-2 and TRBJ2-3, is as follows: GAGVSQSPSNKVTEKGKDVELRCDPISGHTALYWYRQSLGQGLEFLIYFQGNSAPDKSGLPSDRFSAERTGGSVSTLTIQRTQQEDSAVYLCASSLGWGTGGSDTQYFGPGTRLTVL.

The J gene is TRBJ1-1, the V gene TRBV7-8; 7 nucleotides align to TRBD1. Per the germline V gene, CDR1 is SGHVS and CDR2 is FQNEAQ. The length of the CDR3 is 16 residues. Unmatched junction bases numbered 11, after V lost 5 bases and J lost 2 bases. In DNA form, the CDR3 reads TGTGCCAGCAGCCCAGGGGGTGGATTAATCAACACTGAAGCTTTCTTT. Amino acids: CASSPGGGLINTEAFF. Together with reference TRBV7-8 and TRBJ1-1, the CDR3 gives the full variable domain: GAGVSQSPRYKVAKRGQDVALRCDPISGHVSLFWYQQALGQGPEFLTYFQNEAQLDKSGLPSDRFFAERPEGSVSTLKIQRTQQEDSAVYLCASSPGGGLINTEAFFGQGTRLTVV.

V and J are TRBV7-2 and TRBJ1-1; D not resolved. V lost 5 bases, J lost 6 bases, and 13 bases lay in between. CDR3 length equals 13 residues. Per germline, CDR1 SGHTA and CDR2 FQGNSA. The CDR3 DNA reads TGTGCCAGCAGCATATTCGGAGGGCCTGAAGCTTTCTTT. Translation gives CASSIFGGPEAFF.

The rearrangement joins TRBV28 to TRBJ2-4; the match to TRBD2 covers 10 bases. The germline gives CDR1 MDHEN, CDR2 SYDVKM. The CDR3 contains 17 residues. V shed 5 bases, J shed 0 bases, and the junction held 7 bases outside the gene matches. The CDR3 DNA follows: TGTGCCAGCAGTCCCCCTGGACTAGCGGTAGCCAAAAACATTCAGTACTTC. Residues: CASSPPGLAVAKNIQYF.

The gene calls are TRBV10-3 and TRBJ2-7, with 9 bases fitting TRBD1. The CDR3 spans 14 residues. The germline V gene has CDR1 ENHRY and CDR2 SYGVKD. Trimming removed 6 bases from V and 5 bases from J; junction bases left unmatched: 8. DNA for the CDR3: TGTGCCATCAGCTCAGGACAGGGGACCGACGAGCAGTACTTC. Translation: CAISSGQGTDEQYF.

This chain uses TRBV11-2 with TRBJ2-5; D perhaps matches TRBD1 (6 bases). The V end lost 1 base, the J end lost 5 bases, and 11 bases lay between the germline ends. This CDR3 has 14 residues. CDR1 and CDR2 from the germline V gene are SGHAT and FQNNGV. CDR3 loop: CASSLVSRGETQYF. The CDR3 nucleotides are TGTGCCAGCAGCTTAGTCTCCAGGGGTGAGACCCAGTACTTC.

This chain uses TRBV6-6 with TRBJ1-1; the D gene is possibly TRBD1 (5 bases). Trimming removed 8 bases from V and 5 bases from J, with 21 bases in between. The CDR3 extends over 15 amino acids. CDR1 and CDR2 from the germline V gene are MNHNY and SVGAGI (reference sequence). CDR3 sequence (DNA): TGTGCCAGCCTAGGGGTGGGGGTTGGGGGAACTGAAGCTTTCTTT. Translating it yields CASLGVGVGGTEAFF.